This TCR beta chain was documented in a study of cytomegalovirus exposure and HLA in healthy donors. It was with 60 Vbeta and 13 Jbeta primers that the PCR ran. Measured with immunoSEQ multiplex PCR; TCRdb has only the in-frame clones, and not every one. Of about 160,000 clones detected, about four fifths appear once; the ten largest clones hold about 7.7%. The specimen was PBMCs. The receptor comes from a woman between 25 and 40 years old in good health and CMV-seropositive.

The CDR3 is CASSWTGMSEQYF. The CDR3 DNA reads TGTGCCAGCTCATGGACAGGTATGAGCGAGCAGTACTTC. The chain links TRBV14 to TRBJ2-7, with 7 bases matching TRBD1. The trim removed 8 bases at V and 6 bases at J, leaving 10 bases unmatched. The CDR3 sequence is 13 residues long. Germline V gene lookup returns CDR1 SGHDN and CDR2 FVKESK.